Here is one T cell receptor (beta chain) with its context. Its antigen is currently unknown. The entry originates in a study of graft-versus-host responses after intestinal transplantation. Produced via immunoSEQ multiplex PCR; TCRdb's table is partial and in-frame only. The repertoire holds about 99,000 clones, with 80% to 95% as singletons. V was shortened by 0 bases and J by 1 base, with 15 bases between the two germline ends. This CDR3 is built from 18 residues. Germline loops: CDR1 SNHLY, CDR2 FYNNEI. The sequence derives from a human donor who received an intestinal transplant. The V call is TRBV2, the J call TRBJ2-2, with a possible D match to TRBD2 (5 bases). The specimen was unstimulated CD8+ T cells sorted from spleen or lymph node cells, collected before intestinal transplant. CDR3 sequence reads: CASSEAGSPRGNTGELFF. CDR3 DNA sequence: TGTGCCAGCAGTGAAGCGGGGAGTCCTAGAGGGAACACCGGGGAGCTGTTTTTT.